The 26 T cell receptor beta chains listed next were all sequenced from one sample in a study of monozygotic twins with inflammatory bowel disease. With the 5' RACE reads reprocessed, TCRdb shows one record per CDR3 protein and no DNA. The sample includes 400,000 to 500,000 distinct CDR3 sequences. Sequenced material: blood. These receptors were obtained from a human donor with ulcerative colitis or Crohn's disease, or a healthy co-twin of an affected twin (not recorded which).

This chain uses TRBV10-3 with TRBJ2-1; the D call of TRBD1 rests on TCRdb alone, since no DNA is present to check it. In germline, CDR1 is ENHRY, CDR2 SYGVKD. This CDR3 spans 14 amino acids. CDR3 in amino acids: CAIRSGTQHNEQFF.

The chain employs TRBV19 and TRBJ2-7; lacking DNA, the TRBD2 call made by TCRdb goes unchecked. CDR1 and CDR2 (germline): LNHDA, SQIVND (reference sequence). CDR3 length: 13 residues. The CDR3 reads CASSIGSGYEQYF. The full variable domain, rest sourced from reference TRBV19 and TRBJ2-7, is DGGITQSPKYLFRKEGQNVTLSCEQNLNHDAMYWYRQDPGQGLRLIYYSQIVNDFQKGDIAEGYSVSREKKESFPLTVTSAQKNPTAFYLCASSIGSGYEQYFGPGTRLTVT.

The chain combines TRBV6-1 with TRBJ1-5; TCRdb lists TRBD1, though no DNA is available to test this call. This CDR3 has 13 amino acids. The germline gives CDR1 MNHNS, CDR2 SASEGT. This CDR3 is CASGLRGAQPQHF.

CDR3 sequence: CASSLGGGPFPDTQYF. V gene TRBV5-4 combines with J gene TRBJ2-3; as DNA is missing, the TRBD1 call by TCRdb cannot be tested. This CDR3 spans 16 amino acids. In germline, CDR1 is SGHNT, CDR2 YYREEE (reference sequence). The full variable domain, rest sourced from reference TRBV5-4 and TRBJ2-3, is ETGVTQSPTHLIKTRGQQVTLRCSSQSGHNTVSWYQQALGQGPQFIFQYYREEENGRGNFPPRFSGLQFPNYSSELNVNALELDDSALYLCASSLGGGPFPDTQYFGPGTRLTVL.

The chain couples TRBV5-5 to TRBJ2-7; TCRdb's assignment of TRBD1 cannot be checked, as there is no DNA. Germline V lookup: CDR1 SGHKS, CDR2 YYEKEE (reference sequence). The CDR3 runs to 16 residues. CDR3 residues: CASSRRGGDGSYEQYF.

The V gene is TRBV5-8, the J gene TRBJ2-3; lacking DNA, the TRBD1 call made by TCRdb goes unchecked. In germline, CDR1 is SGHTS, CDR2 YDEGEE. The CDR3 consists of 16 residues. The CDR3 loop is CASSFGTGTGSDTQYF.

This chain joins TRBV4-1 and TRBJ2-3; TCRdb selects TRBD1, and the lack of DNA leaves this call unchecked. The CDR3 runs to 16 residues. Germline CDR1 MGHRA, CDR2 YSYEKL. Here the CDR3 reads CASSPPAQGVTDTQYF.

The chain carries TRBV4-3 and TRBJ2-2; the D gene TCRdb calls, TRBD2, cannot be checked with no DNA. Germline CDR1 and CDR2: LGHNA and YSLEER. This CDR3 has 16 residues. CDR3: CASSQPRTSVTGELFF.

The chain uses TRBV2 and TRBJ2-2; TCRdb outputs TRBD2, but without DNA this stays unchecked. This CDR3 contains 16 residues. Germline-derived CDR1 and CDR2 are SNHLY and FYNNEI. The CDR3: CASTFERGAGTGELFF.

The rearrangement uses TRBV5-6 and TRBJ2-2; TCRdb's assignment of TRBD1 cannot be checked, as there is no DNA. Germline V gene lookup returns CDR1 SGHDT and CDR2 YYEEEE. This CDR3 contains 12 residues. The CDR3: CASSLREQGLFF.

This chain connects TRBV7-9 to TRBJ2-5; the TCRdb call, TRBD2, lacks DNA for checking. Germline V gene sequence: CDR1 SEHNR, CDR2 FQNEAQ (reference sequence). The CDR3 contains 14 residues. CDR3 protein: CASSQTSVQETQYF.

The chain is built from TRBV4-3 and TRBJ2-7; TCRdb gives TRBD1 as the D gene, but with no DNA this cannot be confirmed. Germline-derived CDR1 and CDR2 are LGHNA and YSLEER. CDR3 length equals 14 residues. The CDR3 spells CASSPGAGSYEQYF.

The rearrangement links TRBV28 to TRBJ1-5; absent DNA, TCRdb's TRBD1 call cannot be checked. CDR3 length: 15 amino acids. The germline CDR1 and CDR2 sequences are MDHEN and SYDVKM. CDR3: CASSPVDRVTQPQHF.

The CDR3 spells CASSWTSSYNEQFF. The chain is built from TRBV5-5 and TRBJ2-1. Germline V gene data show CDR1 as SGHKS and CDR2 as YYEKEE (reference sequence). This CDR3 has 14 amino acids.

V usage is TRBV5-5 and J usage is TRBJ2-5. The CDR3 is made up of 13 amino acids. Germline CDR1 SGHKS, CDR2 YYEKEE (reference sequence). CDR3 amino acids: CASSLSRPYNQYF. Filled out from reference TRBV5-5 and TRBJ2-5, the complete variable domain reads DAGVTQSPTHLIKTRGQQVTLRCSPISGHKSVSWYQQVLGQGPQFIFQYYEKEERGRGNFPDRFSARQFPNYSSELNVNALLLGDSALYLCASSLSRPYNQYFGPGTRLLVL.

The gene calls are TRBV20-1 and TRBJ1-2; TCRdb indicates TRBD1, and absent DNA this call remains unverified. This CDR3 comprises 13 residues. Germline CDR1 DFQATT, CDR2 SNEGSKA (reference sequence). The CDR3 region is CSASATPGYGYTF.

This rearrangement joins TRBV6-1 to TRBJ1-2; TCRdb outputs TRBD1, but without DNA this stays unchecked. The CDR3 totals 13 residues. CDR1 is MNHNS, CDR2 SASEGT, per germline. This CDR3 is CASTLGGLYGYTF.

The gene calls are TRBV27 and TRBJ1-2; TCRdb picks TRBD1, but there is no DNA to check that call. The V gene's germline CDR1 is MNHEY and CDR2 SMNVEV (reference sequence). This CDR3 is built from 12 residues. CDR3 protein: CASSPLAGSYTF.

The chain has TRBV5-1 and TRBJ2-5; TCRdb proposes TRBD1, but this gene call is untestable without DNA. Germline CDR1 reads SGHRS; CDR2 reads YFSETQ. The CDR3 extends over 15 amino acids. CDR3 amino acids: CASSKGQGIQETQYF.

The rearrangement joins TRBV7-9 to TRBJ1-2. The germline CDR1 and CDR2 sequences are SEHNR and FQNEAQ (reference sequence). This CDR3 is built from 14 residues. The CDR3 loop is CASSLNLDAYGYTF.

The rearrangement uses TRBV5-4 and TRBJ1-4; TCRdb proposes TRBD1, but this gene call is untestable without DNA. This CDR3 has 15 residues. CDR1 is SGHNT, CDR2 YYREEE, per germline (reference sequence). CDR3 protein: CASSLGGQPSRKLFF.

V is TRBV5-4 and J is TRBJ2-1. Germline V lookup: CDR1 SGHNT, CDR2 YYREEE (reference sequence). This CDR3 contains 13 residues. This CDR3 is CASSLRPAYEQFF.

The chain recombines TRBV2 with TRBJ1-5; TCRdb's assignment of TRBD1 cannot be checked, as there is no DNA. The CDR3 extends over 14 amino acids. Germline CDR1 reads SNHLY; CDR2 reads FYNNEI. The CDR3 loop is CASSRDNSNQPQHF.

This sequence joins TRBV5-1 and TRBJ1-6; TCRdb's D call, TRBD1, is unchecked because there is no DNA. The CDR3 sequence is 16 residues long. Germline CDR1 SGHRS, CDR2 YFSETQ. This CDR3 reads CASSHGTETYNSPLHF.

CDR3: CASSFRRLNNEQFF. The J gene is TRBJ2-1, the V gene TRBV5-1; as DNA is missing, the TRBD2 call by TCRdb cannot be tested. In germline, CDR1 is SGHRS, CDR2 YFSETQ. This CDR3 comprises 14 residues.

The genes are TRBV27 and TRBJ1-1; TCRdb indicates TRBD1, and absent DNA this call remains unverified. Germline V gives CDR1 MNHEY, CDR2 SMNVEV (reference sequence). This CDR3 is 15 amino acids long. The chain's CDR3 is CASSPTPGRNTEAFF.